The rows below give T cell receptor beta chains drawn from one sample of a study of OX40 agonist ivuxolimab in advanced cancers. Method: immunoSEQ multiplex PCR; TCRdb's copy keeps in-frame clones and lacks some. The table includes about 80,000 clones, roughly 90% detected once. The specimen was CD4+ or CD8+ T cells sorted from blood, collected in a trial of the OX40 agonist ivuxolimab. All receptors come from an adult with an advanced solid tumor such as melanoma, head and neck, liver or kidney cancer. Each CDR3 is given with its conserved first and last residue. Fields, in order: V gene, D gene, clone size, J gene, CDR3 protein, CDR3 DNA. D genes are given only for firm matches. Only part of the rows carry a size: once, few, many, or a class if the clone is expanded.

v_call: TRBV29-1; d_call: TRBD1; clone_size: .; j_call: TRBJ1-2; cdr3_aa: CSATGGIHYGYTF; cdr3_nt: TGCAGCGCCACAGGGGGTATCCACTATGGCTACACCTTC
v_call: TRBV20-1; d_call: .; clone_size: .; j_call: TRBJ1-2; cdr3_aa: CSARVQYGYTF; cdr3_nt: TGCAGTGCTAGAGTCCAGTATGGCTACACCTTC
v_call: TRBV28; d_call: TRBD1; clone_size: .; j_call: TRBJ1-5; cdr3_aa: CASRQGRSQHF; cdr3_nt: TGTGCCAGCAGACAGGGGAGGTCCCAGCATTTT
v_call: TRBV11-2; d_call: TRBD1; clone_size: .; j_call: TRBJ2-1; cdr3_aa: CASSLDVRGPYNEQFF; cdr3_nt: TGTGCCAGCAGCTTAGATGTGAGGGGGCCCTACAATGAGCAGTTCTTC
v_call: TRBV5-4; d_call: TRBD2; clone_size: .; j_call: TRBJ2-5; cdr3_aa: CASSLAPASGQETQYF; cdr3_nt: TGTGCCAGCAGCTTGGCCCCGGCTAGCGGCCAAGAGACCCAGTACTTC
v_call: TRBV19; d_call: .; clone_size: .; j_call: TRBJ2-7; cdr3_aa: CASSRGKGSYEQYF; cdr3_nt: TGTGCCAGTAGTAGAGGAAAGGGGTCCTACGAGCAGTACTTC
v_call: TRBV6-6; d_call: TRBD2; clone_size: .; j_call: TRBJ2-1; cdr3_aa: CASSGGGKNNEQFF; cdr3_nt: TGTGCCAGCAGTGGCGGGGGGAAGAACAATGAGCAGTTCTTC
v_call: TRBV2; d_call: TRBD1; clone_size: .; j_call: TRBJ2-2; cdr3_aa: CASGRIQGATGELFF; cdr3_nt: TGTGCCAGCGGGAGGATTCAGGGGGCGACCGGGGAGCTGTTTTTT
v_call: TRBV25-1; d_call: .; clone_size: .; j_call: TRBJ2-3; cdr3_aa: CASSEGPEDTQYF; cdr3_nt: TGTGCCAGCAGTGAAGGACCGGAGGATACGCAGTATTTT
v_call: TRBV18; d_call: TRBD1; clone_size: .; j_call: TRBJ2-7; cdr3_aa: CASSPESRQGGNEQYF; cdr3_nt: TGTGCCAGCTCACCAGAGTCTAGACAGGGTGGAAACGAGCAGTACTTC
v_call: TRBV29-1; d_call: TRBD1; clone_size: few; j_call: TRBJ1-1; cdr3_aa: CSADRGSTEAFF; cdr3_nt: TGCAGCGCGGACAGGGGGTCCACTGAAGCTTTCTTT
v_call: TRBV7-2; d_call: .; clone_size: few; j_call: TRBJ2-3; cdr3_aa: CASSFSAIPTDTQYF; cdr3_nt: TGTGCCAGCAGCTTTTCAGCGATCCCCACAGATACGCAGTATTTT
v_call: TRBV6-5; d_call: .; clone_size: .; j_call: TRBJ1-6; cdr3_aa: CASSPGHSPLHF; cdr3_nt: TGTGCCAGCAGTCCTGGGCATTCACCCCTCCACTTT
v_call: TRBV4-2; d_call: .; clone_size: .; j_call: TRBJ2-2; cdr3_aa: CASSAPGTADLTGELFF; cdr3_nt: TGTGCCAGCAGCGCCCCCGGGACCGCCGACCTCACCGGGGAGCTGTTTTTT
v_call: TRBV6-1; d_call: TRBD1; clone_size: .; j_call: TRBJ2-1; cdr3_aa: CASRHRGRDEQFF; cdr3_nt: TGTGCCAGCAGGCACAGGGGGCGGGATGAGCAGTTCTTC
v_call: TRBV5-1; d_call: TRBD2; clone_size: .; j_call: TRBJ2-3; cdr3_aa: CASSLSGPLAGVTDTQYF; cdr3_nt: TGCGCCAGCAGCCTCTCCGGCCCACTAGCGGGGGTTACAGATACGCAGTATTTT
v_call: TRBV15; d_call: .; clone_size: .; j_call: TRBJ1-2; cdr3_aa: CATSRGQDPLQYGYTF; cdr3_nt: TGTGCCACCAGCAGAGGACAGGACCCCCTTCAATATGGCTACACCTTC
v_call: TRBV2; d_call: TRBD1; clone_size: .; j_call: TRBJ1-5; cdr3_aa: CASAGQGNSNQPQHF; cdr3_nt: TGTGCCAGCGCGGGACAGGGGAATAGCAATCAGCCCCAGCATTTT
v_call: TRBV19; d_call: .; clone_size: .; j_call: TRBJ1-5; cdr3_aa: CASSLPPRNQPQHF; cdr3_nt: TGTGCCAGTAGTCTCCCCCCGCGCAATCAGCCCCAGCATTTT
v_call: TRBV19; d_call: TRBD1; clone_size: .; j_call: TRBJ2-6; cdr3_aa: CASSIQGASSGANVLTF; cdr3_nt: TGTGCCAGTAGTATACAGGGGGCTAGCTCTGGGGCCAACGTCCTGACTTTC
v_call: TRBV5-4; d_call: .; clone_size: .; j_call: TRBJ2-2; cdr3_aa: CASSAQPRVNTGELFF; cdr3_nt: TGTGCCAGCAGCGCACAGCCCAGGGTAAACACCGGGGAGCTGTTTTTT
v_call: TRBV6-1; d_call: .; clone_size: .; j_call: TRBJ1-2; cdr3_aa: CASTNGGFDYTF; cdr3_nt: TGTGCCAGCACCAACGGAGGGTTTGACTACACCTTC
v_call: TRBV6-5; d_call: .; clone_size: .; j_call: TRBJ1-1; cdr3_aa: CASSFTGTTEAFF; cdr3_nt: TGTGCCAGCAGTTTTACAGGGACCACTGAAGCTTTCTTT
v_call: TRBV15; d_call: .; clone_size: .; j_call: TRBJ1-4; cdr3_aa: CATSSSGVGNEKLFF; cdr3_nt: TGTGCCACCAGCAGTTCAGGGGTAGGGAATGAAAAACTGTTTTTT
v_call: TRBV7-2; d_call: .; clone_size: .; j_call: TRBJ2-7; cdr3_aa: CASSFLRFAVDEQYF; cdr3_nt: TGTGCCAGCAGCTTCCTACGGTTTGCAGTAGACGAGCAGTACTTC
v_call: TRBV4-1; d_call: .; clone_size: once; j_call: TRBJ2-5; cdr3_aa: CASSREPPGPIGETQYF; cdr3_nt: TGCGCCAGCAGCCGAGAACCTCCGGGACCCATAGGGGAGACCCAGTACTTC
v_call: TRBV2; d_call: TRBD1; clone_size: .; j_call: TRBJ1-5; cdr3_aa: CASTGQGRNQPQHF; cdr3_nt: TGTGCCAGCACAGGACAGGGACGCAATCAGCCCCAGCATTTT
v_call: TRBV13; d_call: .; clone_size: .; j_call: TRBJ2-3; cdr3_aa: CASSLAGGGPPATQYF; cdr3_nt: TGTGCCAGCAGCTTAGCTGGCGGGGGCCCCCCGGCTACGCAGTATTTT
v_call: TRBV19; d_call: TRBD2; clone_size: .; j_call: TRBJ2-2; cdr3_aa: CASSIASGLAGGTGELFF; cdr3_nt: TGTGCCAGTAGTATCGCATCGGGACTAGCGGGAGGTACCGGGGAGCTGTTTTTT
v_call: TRBV14; d_call: .; clone_size: once; j_call: TRBJ1-6; cdr3_aa: CASSQVQGLWNSPLHF; cdr3_nt: TGTGCCAGCAGCCAAGTACAGGGACTTTGGAATTCACCCCTCCACTTT
v_call: TRBV28; d_call: .; clone_size: .; j_call: TRBJ2-2; cdr3_aa: CASSPLRGLRGPGELFF; cdr3_nt: TGTGCCAGCAGTCCTTTACGGGGGCTCCGGGGCCCCGGGGAGCTGTTTTTT
v_call: TRBV19; d_call: .; clone_size: .; j_call: TRBJ1-5; cdr3_aa: CASSMIQGGQPQHF; cdr3_nt: TGTGCCAGTAGTATGATCCAGGGAGGTCAGCCCCAGCATTTT
v_call: TRBV19; d_call: TRBD1; clone_size: .; j_call: TRBJ2-1; cdr3_aa: CASSWSGTGVLNEQFF; cdr3_nt: TGTGCCAGTAGTTGGTCCGGGACAGGGGTTCTCAATGAGCAGTTCTTC
v_call: TRBV28; d_call: .; clone_size: .; j_call: TRBJ2-1; cdr3_aa: CASSFRSREQFF; cdr3_nt: TGTGCCAGCAGTTTCCGATCCCGGGAGCAGTTCTTC
v_call: TRBV5-1; d_call: TRBD1; clone_size: .; j_call: TRBJ2-7; cdr3_aa: CASSLNSGTGGNEQYF; cdr3_nt: TGCGCCAGCAGCTTGAATAGCGGGACAGGGGGCAACGAGCAGTACTTC
v_call: TRBV15; d_call: .; clone_size: .; j_call: TRBJ1-1; cdr3_aa: CATSGDILNTEAFF; cdr3_nt: TGTGCCACCAGCGGGGACATCTTGAACACTGAAGCCTTCTTT
v_call: TRBV6-6; d_call: .; clone_size: .; j_call: TRBJ1-2; cdr3_aa: CASSYPQGNGYTF; cdr3_nt: TGTGCCAGCAGTTACCCGCAGGGGAACGGCTACACCTTC
v_call: TRBV2; d_call: TRBD1; clone_size: .; j_call: TRBJ2-2; cdr3_aa: CASSWGRQGNTGELFF; cdr3_nt: TGTGCCAGCAGTTGGGGTAGACAGGGAAACACCGGGGAGCTGTTTTTT
v_call: TRBV7-8; d_call: .; clone_size: .; j_call: TRBJ2-1; cdr3_aa: CASSLAGTVEFF; cdr3_nt: TGTGCCAGCAGCTTAGCCGGGACCGTGGAGTTCTTC
v_call: TRBV5-4; d_call: TRBD2; clone_size: once; j_call: TRBJ2-3; cdr3_aa: CASSWSGRVADTQYF; cdr3_nt: TGTGCCAGCAGCTGGAGCGGGAGGGTGGCAGATACGCAGTATTTT
v_call: TRBV18; d_call: .; clone_size: .; j_call: TRBJ2-2; cdr3_aa: CASSPAGNTGELFF; cdr3_nt: TGTGCCAGCTCACCGGCGGGGAACACCGGGGAGCTGTTTTTT
v_call: TRBV16; d_call: .; clone_size: .; j_call: TRBJ1-1; cdr3_aa: CASSPSPSPGTEAFF; cdr3_nt: TGTGCCAGCAGCCCCTCCCCCTCCCCGGGCACTGAAGCTTTCTTT
v_call: TRBV5-1; d_call: .; clone_size: many; j_call: TRBJ1-6; cdr3_aa: CASSLRQTANSPLHF; cdr3_nt: TGCGCCAGCAGCTTAAGGCAGACAGCAAATTCACCCCTCCACTTT
v_call: TRBV5-6; d_call: .; clone_size: .; j_call: TRBJ2-7; cdr3_aa: CASSGSRNEQYF; cdr3_nt: TGTGCCAGCAGCGGAAGCAGGAACGAGCAGTACTTC
v_call: TRBV7-3; d_call: TRBD1; clone_size: .; j_call: TRBJ1-5; cdr3_aa: CASRNRGLQPQHF; cdr3_nt: TGTGCCAGCAGAAACAGGGGGCTGCAGCCCCAGCATTTT
v_call: TRBV11-2; d_call: .; clone_size: .; j_call: TRBJ1-4; cdr3_aa: CASSLGLGSNGEKLFF; cdr3_nt: TGTGCCAGCAGCTTAGGATTGGGCTCAAATGGTGAAAAACTGTTTTTT
v_call: TRBV2; d_call: .; clone_size: .; j_call: TRBJ2-2; cdr3_aa: CASRKRGTGELFF; cdr3_nt: TGTGCCAGCAGAAAGAGGGGGACCGGGGAGCTGTTTTTT
v_call: TRBV29-1; d_call: .; clone_size: .; j_call: TRBJ1-2; cdr3_aa: CSVVSRGAKGYTF; cdr3_nt: TGCAGCGTTGTCTCCCGGGGCGCGAAAGGCTACACCTTC
v_call: TRBV6-1; d_call: TRBD1; clone_size: .; j_call: TRBJ2-2; cdr3_aa: CASSEEIRAGGNTGELFF; cdr3_nt: TGTGCCAGCAGTGAAGAAATTAGGGCAGGGGGCAACACCGGGGAGCTGTTTTTT
v_call: TRBV5-1; d_call: .; clone_size: .; j_call: TRBJ2-3; cdr3_aa: CASSLVGSGEGLDTQYF; cdr3_nt: TGCGCCAGCAGCTTGGTTGGGAGCGGTGAGGGCTTGGATACGCAGTATTTT
v_call: TRBV5-1; d_call: TRBD2; clone_size: .; j_call: TRBJ2-1; cdr3_aa: CASSYTSGSSYNEQFF; cdr3_nt: TGCGCCAGCAGCTATACTAGCGGGAGCTCCTACAATGAGCAGTTCTTC
v_call: TRBV14; d_call: .; clone_size: .; j_call: TRBJ1-1; cdr3_aa: CASSQAGLMNTEAFF; cdr3_nt: TGTGCCAGCAGCCAAGCTGGTCTCATGAACACTGAAGCTTTCTTT
v_call: TRBV6-1; d_call: .; clone_size: .; j_call: TRBJ1-5; cdr3_aa: CASTQGAGQPQHF; cdr3_nt: TGTGCCAGCACCCAAGGGGCAGGCCAGCCCCAGCATTTT